This T cell receptor (beta chain) originates from a study of CD8 T cells in ankylosing spondylitis. This clonotype was picked up many times. In germline, CDR1 is MNHEY, CDR2 SVGEGT. The CDR3 totals 20 residues. V shed 0 bases and J 0 bases; nucleotides not matched to a gene: 10. TCRdb passed the 5' RACE reads through MiXCR, listing each CDR3 protein once. The sample has roughly 150,000 distinct CDR3 sequences, roughly 31% seen once. Sample: synovial fluid, either unsorted or a sorted T cell fraction (not recorded which). The chain employs TRBV6-2 or TRBV6-3 and TRBJ2-6; 8 bases match TRBD1. The source is a male donor with ankylosing spondylitis. For the CDR3, the DNA is TGTGCCAGCAGTTACTCGAGATCCGGGACAGGAGCCTCTGGGGCCAACGTCCTGACTTTC. Encoded protein: CASSYSRSGTGASGANVLTF.